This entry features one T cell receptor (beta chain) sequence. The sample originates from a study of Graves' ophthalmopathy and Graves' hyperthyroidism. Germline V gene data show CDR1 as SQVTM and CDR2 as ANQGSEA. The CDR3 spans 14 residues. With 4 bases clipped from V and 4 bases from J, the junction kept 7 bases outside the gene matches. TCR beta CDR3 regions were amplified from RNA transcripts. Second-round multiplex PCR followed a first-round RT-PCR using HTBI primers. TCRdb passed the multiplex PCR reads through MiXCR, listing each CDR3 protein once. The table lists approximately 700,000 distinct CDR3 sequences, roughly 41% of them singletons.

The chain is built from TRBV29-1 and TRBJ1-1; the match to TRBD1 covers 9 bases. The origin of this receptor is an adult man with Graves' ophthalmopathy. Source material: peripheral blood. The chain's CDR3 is CSVGGQGIGTEAFF. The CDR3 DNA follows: TGCAGCGTTGGCGGACAGGGGATAGGCACTGAAGCTTTCTTT. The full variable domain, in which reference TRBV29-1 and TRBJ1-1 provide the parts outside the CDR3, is SAVISQKPSRDICQRGTSLTIQCQVDSQVTMMFWYRQQPGQSLTLIATANQGSEATYESGFVIDKFPISRPNLTFSTLTVSNMSPEDSSIYLCSVGGQGIGTEAFFGQGTRLTVV.